These T cell receptor beta chains were read from a single sample in a study of CD8 T cells in Susac syndrome. One entry per CDR3 protein, called by TCRdb with MiXCR from the immunoSEQ multiplex PCR reads. The sample has about 200,000 distinct CDR3 sequences; under 95% are singletons. Sequencing used CD4+ T cells from PBMCs. The source of these receptors is a human donor in good health. Both conserved end residues are part of each CDR3. The order of the fields is V gene, J gene, clone size, D gene, CDR3 protein, CDR3 DNA. The D gene is left open where the match is weak. The listing skips clone size in some rows; elsewhere it reads once, few, many or a size class.

V gene: TRBV7-2; J gene: TRBJ2-4; clone size: .; D gene: TRBD2; CDR3 protein: CASSLGGGLLGAKNIQYF; CDR3 DNA: TGTGCCAGCAGCTTAGGCGGGGGGCTTCTCGGAGCCAAAAACATTCAGTACTTC
V gene: TRBV19; J gene: TRBJ1-1; clone size: .; D gene: TRBD1; CDR3 protein: CASNLGGGNTEAFF; CDR3 DNA: TGTGCCAGTAACCTTGGAGGGGGCAACACTGAAGCTTTCTTT
V gene: TRBV10-3; J gene: TRBJ2-5; clone size: .; D gene: TRBD1; CDR3 protein: CAISDRGQGRETQYF; CDR3 DNA: TGTGCCATCAGTGATAGGGGACAGGGGCGAGAGACCCAGTACTTC
V gene: TRBV29-1; J gene: TRBJ1-2; clone size: .; D gene: .; CDR3 protein: CSVVGQGKDGYTF; CDR3 DNA: TGCAGCGTTGTGGGGCAGGGTAAGGATGGCTACACCTTC
V gene: TRBV23-1; J gene: TRBJ2-2; clone size: once; D gene: TRBD1; CDR3 protein: CASRQGRNTGELFF; CDR3 DNA: TGCGCCAGCCGACAGGGACGGAACACCGGGGAGCTGTTTTTT
V gene: TRBV3-1; J gene: TRBJ1-2; clone size: .; D gene: .; CDR3 protein: CASSQDLLFHGGYTF; CDR3 DNA: TGTGCCAGCAGCCAAGATTTACTCTTCCACGGCGGCTACACCTTC
V gene: TRBV5-1; J gene: TRBJ1-1; clone size: .; D gene: .; CDR3 protein: CASSEFARANTEAFF; CDR3 DNA: TGCGCCAGCAGCGAGTTTGCGAGGGCGAACACTGAAGCTTTCTTT
V gene: TRBV29-1; J gene: TRBJ1-5; clone size: .; D gene: TRBD1; CDR3 protein: CSVWTGLDQPQHF; CDR3 DNA: TGCAGCGTTTGGACAGGCTTGGATCAGCCCCAGCATTTT
V gene: TRBV7-7; J gene: TRBJ2-2; clone size: .; D gene: TRBD1; CDR3 protein: CASSLRLQGAIGNTGELFF; CDR3 DNA: TGTGCTAGCAGCTTGCGGCTGCAGGGGGCAATAGGCAACACCGGGGAGCTGTTTTTT
V gene: TRBV29-1; J gene: TRBJ2-1; clone size: .; D gene: .; CDR3 protein: CSVRGKSYNEQFF; CDR3 DNA: TGCAGCGTGCGGGGAAAGTCCTACAATGAGCAGTTCTTC
V gene: TRBV5-1; J gene: TRBJ1-1; clone size: .; D gene: .; CDR3 protein: CASSYLPPNTEAFF; CDR3 DNA: TGCGCCAGCAGCTATCTCCCACCGAACACTGAAGCTTTCTTT
V gene: TRBV4-1; J gene: TRBJ2-3; clone size: .; D gene: TRBD2; CDR3 protein: CASSQGLAGTSTDTQYF; CDR3 DNA: TGCGCCAGCAGCCAAGGACTAGCGGGAACTAGCACAGATACGCAGTATTTT
V gene: TRBV20-1; J gene: TRBJ1-5; clone size: .; D gene: .; CDR3 protein: CSARDTAPGAANQPQHF; CDR3 DNA: TGCAGTGCTAGAGACACCGCACCCGGGGCTGCAAATCAGCCCCAGCATTTT
V gene: TRBV2; J gene: TRBJ1-5; clone size: .; D gene: TRBD1; CDR3 protein: CASRGTGQGNYQPQHF; CDR3 DNA: TGTGCCAGCAGGGGGACGGGACAGGGGAATTATCAGCCCCAGCATTTT
V gene: TRBV29-1; J gene: TRBJ2-6; clone size: .; D gene: .; CDR3 protein: CALSPGANVLTF; CDR3 DNA: TGCGCTCTGAGCCCTGGGGCCAACGTCCTGACTTTC
V gene: TRBV19; J gene: TRBJ1-6; clone size: .; D gene: .; CDR3 protein: CASSPSLWARNSPLHF; CDR3 DNA: TGTGCCAGTAGTCCCTCCTTATGGGCGAGAAATTCACCCCTCCACTTT